This T cell receptor beta chain was found in a study of T cell responses to AZD1222 COVID-19 vaccine. The repertoire was sequenced with immunoSEQ multiplex PCR; TCRdb's copy has only in-frame clones and lacks some. The sample records about 150,000 clones, roughly nine tenths being singletons. The CDR3 covers 12 residues. V lost 6 bases to trimming and J lost 5 bases; unmatched junction nucleotides: 4. Germline V gene lookup returns CDR1 SQVTM and CDR2 ANQGSEA. The chain recombines TRBV29-1 with TRBJ2-5; TRBD1 agrees at 9 bases. This receptor was obtained from an adult who had recovered from COVID-19. Material: peripheral blood, obtained after recovery from COVID-19. The CDR3: CSVAGTGETQYF. CDR3 in DNA: TGCAGCGTAGCCGGGACAGGGGAGACCCAGTACTTC.